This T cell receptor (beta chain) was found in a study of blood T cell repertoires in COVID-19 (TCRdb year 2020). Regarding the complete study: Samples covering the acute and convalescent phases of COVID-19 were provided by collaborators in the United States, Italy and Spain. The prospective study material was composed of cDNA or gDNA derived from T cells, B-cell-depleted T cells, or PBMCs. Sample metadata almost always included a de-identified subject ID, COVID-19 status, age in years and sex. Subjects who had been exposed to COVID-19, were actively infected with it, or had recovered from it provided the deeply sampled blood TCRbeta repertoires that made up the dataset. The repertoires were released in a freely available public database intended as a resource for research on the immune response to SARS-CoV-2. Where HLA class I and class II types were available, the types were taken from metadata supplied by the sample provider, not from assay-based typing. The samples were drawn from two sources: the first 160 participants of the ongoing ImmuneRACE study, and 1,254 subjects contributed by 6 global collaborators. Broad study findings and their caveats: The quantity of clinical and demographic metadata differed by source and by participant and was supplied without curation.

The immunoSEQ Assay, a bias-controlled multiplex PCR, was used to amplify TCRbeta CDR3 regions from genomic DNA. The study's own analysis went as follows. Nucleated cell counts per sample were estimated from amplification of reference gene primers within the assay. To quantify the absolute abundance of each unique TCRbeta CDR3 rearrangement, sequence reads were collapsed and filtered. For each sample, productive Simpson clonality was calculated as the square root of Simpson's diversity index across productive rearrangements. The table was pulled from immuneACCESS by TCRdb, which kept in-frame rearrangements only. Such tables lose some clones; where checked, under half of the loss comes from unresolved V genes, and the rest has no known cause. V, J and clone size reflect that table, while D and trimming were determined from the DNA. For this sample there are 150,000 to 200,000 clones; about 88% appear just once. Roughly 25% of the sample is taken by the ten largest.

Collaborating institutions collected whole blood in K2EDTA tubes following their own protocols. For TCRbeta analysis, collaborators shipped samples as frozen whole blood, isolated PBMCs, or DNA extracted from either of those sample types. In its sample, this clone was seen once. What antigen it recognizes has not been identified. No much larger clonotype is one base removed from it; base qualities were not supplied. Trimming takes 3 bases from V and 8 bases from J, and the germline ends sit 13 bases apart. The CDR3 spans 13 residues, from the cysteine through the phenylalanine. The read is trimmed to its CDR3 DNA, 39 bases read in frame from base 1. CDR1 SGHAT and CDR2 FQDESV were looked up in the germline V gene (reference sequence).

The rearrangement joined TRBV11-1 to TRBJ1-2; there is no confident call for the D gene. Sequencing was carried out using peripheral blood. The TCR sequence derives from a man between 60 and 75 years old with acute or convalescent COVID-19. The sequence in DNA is TGTGCCAGCAGCTTTACTCTTGGGAGAGGCTACACCTTC. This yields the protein CASSFTLGRGYTF.